Each of the 2 T cell receptor beta chains below was sequenced from the same sample in a study of T-cell reconstitution after alpha-beta-depleted transplantation in children. The authors prepared the TCRbeta library with unique molecular identifiers. TCRdb reanalysed the PCR reads using MiXCR and keeps one entry per CDR3 protein. The sample has hundreds of thousands of distinct CDR3 sequences, 8% to 9.5% seen once. The sequencing here drew on PBMCs from the stem cell graft donor, taken from the stem cell graft. These receptors were taken from a human donor who donated a stem cell graft to a child with acute lymphoblastic leukemia.

The table lists this clonotype with many counts. This rearrangement joins TRBV18 to TRBJ2-3, with TRBD2 matching 10 bases. Germline CDR1 reads KGHSH; CDR2 reads LQKENI. The CDR3 loop spans 18 amino acids. Germline trimming cut 2 bases from V and 1 base from J; bases unmatched to any gene: 9. CDR3: CASSPTLAGASGTDTQYF. The CDR3 nucleotides read TGTGCCAGCTCACCAACGCTAGCGGGGGCCTCCGGCACAGATACGCAGTATTTT. Full variable domain (missing parts from reference TRBV18 and TRBJ2-3): NAGVMQNPRHLVRRRGQEARLRCSPMKGHSHVYWYRQLPEEGLKFMVYLQKENIIDESGMPKERFSAEFPKEGPSILRIQQVVRGDSAAYFCASSPTLAGASGTDTQYFGPGTRLTVL.

This clonotype has a handful of counts. The chain links TRBV5-1 to TRBJ1-5, with TRBD1 matching over 8 bases. The length of the CDR3 is 15 residues. V dropped 1 base and J dropped 7; count of bases not matched to a gene: 7. CDR1 and CDR2 (germline): SGHRS, YFSETQ. As DNA, the CDR3 is TGCGCCAGCAGCTTGCACCAGGGGGCTGGGCAGCCCCAGCATTTT. This encodes CASSLHQGAGQPQHF.